This TCR beta chain was sequenced for a study of T cell responses to AZD1222 COVID-19 vaccine. TCRdb's table, derived via immunoSEQ multiplex PCR, lists solely in-frame clones and lacks some. The data show about 150,000 clones, over 90% seen once. This clone was counted once. The CDR3 is 17 amino acids. Trimming removed 0 bases at V and 4 bases at J, with 19 bases between. CDR1 and CDR2 from the germline V gene are SGHRS and YFSETQ. Sequencing used peripheral blood, obtained on day 0 of AZD1222 vaccination. The chain has TRBV5-1 and TRBJ1-1; the D is unclear. This clonotype was obtained from an adult in good health. DNA of the CDR3: TGCGCCAGCAGCTTGGCCGGAGGTCATCTATTGAGCACTGAAGCTTTCTTT. Protein product: CASSLAGGHLLSTEAFF.